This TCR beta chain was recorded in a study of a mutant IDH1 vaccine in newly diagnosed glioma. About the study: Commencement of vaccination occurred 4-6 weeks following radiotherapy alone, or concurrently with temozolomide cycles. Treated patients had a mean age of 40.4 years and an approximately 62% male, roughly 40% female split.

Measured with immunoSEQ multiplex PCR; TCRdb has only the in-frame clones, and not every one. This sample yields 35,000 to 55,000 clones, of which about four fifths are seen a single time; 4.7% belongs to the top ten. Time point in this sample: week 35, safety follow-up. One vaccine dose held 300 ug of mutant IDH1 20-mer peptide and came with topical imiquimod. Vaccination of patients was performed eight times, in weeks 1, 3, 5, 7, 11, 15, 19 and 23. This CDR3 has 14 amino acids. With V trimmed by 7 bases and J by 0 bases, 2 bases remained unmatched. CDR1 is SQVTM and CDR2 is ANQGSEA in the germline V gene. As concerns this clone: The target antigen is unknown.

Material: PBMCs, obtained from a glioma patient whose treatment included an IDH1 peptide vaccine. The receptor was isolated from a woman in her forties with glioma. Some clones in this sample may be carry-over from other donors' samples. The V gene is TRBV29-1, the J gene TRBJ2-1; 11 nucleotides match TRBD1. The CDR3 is CSAGQGGSYNEQFF. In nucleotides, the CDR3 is TGCAGCGCGGGACAGGGGGGCTCCTACAATGAGCAGTTCTTC.